The 24 T cell receptor beta chains below come from one sample, sequenced in a study of T-cell reconstitution after alpha-beta-depleted transplantation in children (dated by TCRdb to the mid-2010s). Reading the label with the study, this specimen's treatment or condition is: allogeneic hematopoietic cell transplantation with graft depleted of TCRalphabeta T cells and CD19 B cells. Receptor libraries were prepared by PCR. Data came from an Illumina HiSeq 2500. TCR library preparation used molecular barcoding, with unique molecular identifiers applied to normalize quantification of the TCRbeta repertoire. The public reads were quality trimmed at Q25 with fastp and then assembled into clones with MiXCR by TCRdb, keeping productive beta chains. Every entry covers one CDR3 protein and lists the most common genes and DNA from its rows. Here the sample has 450,000 to 600,000 distinct CDR3 sequences; about 10% occur a single time. Around 2% of the sample goes to the ten largest clones.

The sequencing used PBMCs, collected before TCRalphabeta/CD19-depleted stem cell transplant. These receptors were taken from a child aged 2 to 10 with inherited bone marrow failure, due to receive a stem cell transplant.

A word on this clonotype: This may arise from a read error, as a much more abundant clone is one base away. The V gene is TRBV12-3 or TRBV12-4, the J gene TRBJ2-3; the D gene is possibly TRBD1 (6 bases). Trimming removed 2 bases at V and 2 bases at J, with 11 bases between. The CDR3 covers 15 residues. The CDR3 here is CASSLWDTSTDTQYF. As DNA, the CDR3 is TGTGCCAGCAGTTTATGGGACACGTCCACAGATACGCAGTATTTT.

V is TRBV2 and J is TRBJ2-3; 8 nucleotides align to TRBD2. V lost 6 bases to trimming and J lost 5 bases; unmatched junction nucleotides: 4. Germline CDR1 and CDR2: SNHLY and FYNNEI. The CDR3 is 13 residues long. CDR3 loop: CASSREGQDTQYF. The CDR3 DNA is TGTGCCAGCAGCCGGGAGGGCCAAGATACGCAGTATTTT.

The sample holds many counts of this clonotype. The chain combines TRBV29-1 with TRBJ2-7; D possibly corresponds to TRBD2 (6 bases). The germline V and J ends were trimmed by 3 bases and 2 bases, with 8 bases remaining between them. This CDR3 contains 12 residues. CDR1 is SQVTM and CDR2 is ANQGSEA in the germline V gene. CDR3 in amino acids: CSVERGTYEQYF. The DNA for the CDR3 is TGCAGCGTTGAGCGGGGAACCTACGAGCAGTACTTC.

The rearrangement links TRBV10-3 to TRBJ2-1; weak D call: TRBD1 (6 bases). This CDR3 has 13 amino acids. V was shortened by 2 bases and J by 5 bases, with 7 bases between the two germline ends. The germline gives CDR1 ENHRY, CDR2 SYGVKD. The CDR3 sequence is CAISEPGDNEQFF. The DNA of the CDR3 is TGTGCCATCAGTGAGCCAGGGGACAATGAGCAGTTCTTC.

There are many counts of this clonotype. V gene TRBV12-3 or TRBV12-4 combines with J gene TRBJ2-1; no definite D call. This CDR3 has 16 amino acids. Trimming took off 5 bases at V and 10 bases at J, with 24 bases between the two ends. In DNA form, the CDR3 reads TGTGCCAGCAGTACCCAGACCCCGCCGCCGGTCTGGGAGCAGTTCTTC. Its translation is CASSTQTPPPVWEQFF.

This clonotype was picked up many times. The J gene is TRBJ2-7, the V gene TRBV2; D is uncertain. The CDR3 length is 15 residues. V lost 6 bases and J 0 bases, leaving 15 bases between the germline ends. From germline, CDR1 is SNHLY and CDR2 FYNNEI. This chain's CDR3 is CASSETTTYSYEQYF. CDR3 nucleotides: TGTGCCAGCAGCGAGACCACAACTTACTCCTACGAGCAGTACTTC.

Remarks on this clonotype: This may be a read error, as it is one base from a much larger clone. The rearrangement uses TRBV12-3 or TRBV12-4 and TRBJ2-7, with TRBD1 matching 7 bases. The CDR3 consists of 12 residues. This CDR3 reads CASSPDRDEQSF. In nucleotides, the CDR3 is TGTGCCAGCAGCCCCGACAGGGACGAGCAGTCCTTC.

Many counts were recorded for this clonotype. The chain couples TRBV27 to TRBJ2-5, with TRBD1 matching over 7 bases. Germline values: CDR1 MNHEY, CDR2 SMNVEV (reference sequence). V shed 5 bases and J 4 bases; nucleotides not matched to a gene: 4. The CDR3 sequence is 13 residues long. The chain's CDR3 is CASSTNRGETQYF. CDR3 DNA: TGTGCCAGCAGTACAAACAGGGGAGAGACCCAGTACTTC.

This clonotype was found many times. The V and J genes are TRBV28 and TRBJ1-6; D remains unclear. The V end lost 7 bases, the J end lost 3 bases, and 13 bases lay between the germline ends. CDR1 is MDHEN and CDR2 is SYDVKM in the germline V gene. The CDR3 covers 15 residues. The CDR3 DNA reads TGTGCCAGCACCCCCGGACCGAACTATAATTCACCCCTCCACTTT. Protein product: CASTPGPNYNSPLHF.

The V and J genes are TRBV29-1 and TRBJ2-7; 7 positions agree with TRBD1. With V trimmed by 6 bases and J by 2 bases, 7 bases remained unmatched. The germline V gene encodes CDR1 SQVTM and CDR2 ANQGSEA. This CDR3 contains 13 residues. The CDR3 reads CSVVGTAAYEQYF. DNA for the CDR3: TGCAGCGTCGTGGGGACAGCAGCCTACGAGCAGTACTTC.

Of note for this clonotype: A much larger clone differs from this one at a single base, so this may be a read error. CDR3 amino acids: CASRGTSGRGSYNEQIF. The CDR3 DNA reads TGTGCCAGCAGAGGGACTAGCGGGAGAGGGTCCTACAATGAGCAGATCTTC. The chain has TRBV12-3 or TRBV12-4 and TRBJ2-1; the match to TRBD2 covers 14 bases. The CDR3 runs 17 residues.

V usage is TRBV5-1 and J usage is TRBJ2-3, with TRBD2 matching over 11 bases. The CDR3 spans 16 residues. From germline, CDR1 is SGHRS and CDR2 YFSETQ. Germline trimming cut 1 base from V and 5 bases from J; bases unmatched to any gene: 6. The CDR3 protein is CASSLFVTSGKDTQYF. CDR3 DNA sequence: TGCGCCAGCAGCTTGTTTGTGACTAGCGGGAAAGATACGCAGTATTTT.

The chain joins TRBV7-8 to TRBJ1-6; D is uncertain. The CDR3 runs to 13 residues. Looked up from germline, CDR1 is SGHVS and CDR2 is FQNEAQ. The V and J ends lost 0 bases and 9 bases respectively, with 6 bases between them. CDR3 DNA: TGTGCCAGCAGCTTAGCTAATATTTCACCCCTCCACTTT. This encodes CASSLANISPLHF.

This clonotype was seen repeatedly, ten times or more. The chain couples TRBV5-5 to TRBJ1-1; D uncertain. Trimming shortened V by 3 bases and J by 4 bases, and 7 bases separated the two germline ends. Germline V gene lookup returns CDR1 SGHKS and CDR2 YYEKEE (reference sequence). The CDR3 totals 12 residues. The DNA of the CDR3 is TGTGCCAGCAGCTCCCAGATCACTGAAGCTTTCTTT. This sequence encodes CASSSQITEAFF.

This clonotype was seen only a few times. The chain links TRBV15 to TRBJ2-3; D is possibly TRBD2 (5 bases). Germline assignment: CDR1 LNHNV and CDR2 YYDKDF (reference sequence). Trimming left V 5 bases short and J 2 bases short, with 14 bases between. This CDR3 spans 15 amino acids. CDR3 in DNA: TGTGCCACCAGCTCGCGACTACCCGTCACAGATACGCAGTATTTT. Protein: CATSSRLPVTDTQYF.

This clonotype has a handful of counts. V gene TRBV11-2 combines with J gene TRBJ1-1, with a possible D match to TRBD1 (5 bases). The CDR3 has 15 amino acids. V was clipped by 3 bases and J by 2 bases, with 13 bases between them. Germline V gene lookup returns CDR1 SGHAT and CDR2 FQNNGV. The DNA of the CDR3 is TGTGCCAGCAGCTTGGGCCCCCAGGGTAACACTGAAGCTTTCTTT. Translating it yields CASSLGPQGNTEAFF.

The chain is built from TRBV28 and TRBJ1-2, with 10 bases lining up with TRBD1. Germline V gene sequence: CDR1 MDHEN, CDR2 SYDVKM. J lost 4 bases, V lost 6 bases, and 8 bases had no gene match. CDR3 length: 15 amino acids. For the CDR3, the DNA is TGTGCCAGCAGACTTGACAGGGGGCGAGGCTATGGCTACACCTTC. Residues: CASRLDRGRGYGYTF.

For this clonotype: This may arise from a read error, as a much more abundant clone is one base away. The rearrangement joins TRBV6-1 to TRBJ2-1, with a weak D call TRBD2 (6 bases). Germline loops: CDR1 MNHNS, CDR2 SASEGT. The CDR3 contains 15 residues. V lost 5 bases to trimming and J lost 6 bases, with 17 bases between them. CDR3 region: CASSPLARDFNEQFF. The CDR3 coding sequence is TGTGCCAGCAGTCCGCTAGCGCGAGACTTCAATGAGCAGTTCTTC.

In this sample, this clonotype turned up many times. J is TRBJ2-7 and V is TRBV10-3, with 14 bases identical to TRBD2. V lost 6 bases, J lost 2 bases, and 0 bases stayed unmatched. Germline CDR1 reads ENHRY; CDR2 reads SYGVKD. This CDR3 comprises 14 residues. The CDR3 DNA is TGTGCCATCAGGGGACTAGCGGGAGCCTACGAGCAGTACTTC. Residues: CAIRGLAGAYEQYF.

This clonotype turned up a few times. J is TRBJ2-7 and V is TRBV7-9; D is possibly TRBD1 (6 bases). Germline-derived CDR1 and CDR2 are SEHNR and FQNEAQ (reference sequence). CDR3 length: 17 amino acids. V was shortened by 0 bases and J by 3 bases, with 18 bases between the two germline ends. This CDR3 reads CASSLARTGHWDYEQYF. CDR3 nucleotide sequence: TGTGCCAGCAGCTTAGCCCGAACGGGACACTGGGACTACGAGCAGTACTTC.

J is TRBJ2-1 and V is TRBV7-2; 8 positions match TRBD2. The CDR3 runs to 14 residues. The J segment lost 9 bases and the V segment lost 2 bases, leaving 6 bases of the junction unmatched. Germline lookup yields CDR1 SGHTA and CDR2 FQGNSA. CDR3 DNA sequence: TGTGCCAGCAGCTTACCGGGAGGGCCTTTTGAGCAGTTCTTC. Its translation is CASSLPGGPFEQFF.

This clonotype has ten or more counts. The gene calls are TRBV10-3 and TRBJ2-7; tentatively, D is TRBD1 (6 bases). Trimming took 6 bases from V and 2 from J, leaving 11 bases between them. This CDR3 is built from 13 residues. CDR1 ENHRY and CDR2 SYGVKD come from the germline V gene. The CDR3 bases are TGTGCCATCAGCTCCACAGGGACCTACGAGCAGTACTTC. This translates into CAISSTGTYEQYF.

This clonotype was observed a few times. The chain recombines TRBV6-8 with TRBJ2-3; D is perhaps TRBD2 (5 bases). Germline V gene data show CDR1 as MNHGY and CDR2 as SAAAGT. This CDR3 contains 17 residues. Trimming removed 0 bases from V and 0 bases from J, with 13 bases in between. The CDR3 coding sequence is TGTGCCAGCAGTTACTCGTGCAGCGGAATAAGCACAGATACGCAGTATTTT. Translated: CASSYSCSGISTDTQYF.

This clonotype was counted ten times or more. The chain joins TRBV5-1 to TRBJ2-7; 13 bases agree with TRBD2. Germline V CDR1 and CDR2: SGHRS, YFSETQ. V shed 5 bases, J shed 4 bases, and the junction held 3 bases outside the gene matches. This CDR3 region has 14 residues. The CDR3 nucleotides read TGCGCCAGCAGAGGGACTAGCGGGAAATACGAGCAGTACTTC. Protein product: CASRGTSGKYEQYF.